This paragraph reports one T cell receptor (beta chain). Its antigen remains unidentified. The CDR3 has 14 residues. The germline V gene has CDR1 MNHNS and CDR2 SASEGT. V lost 0 bases, J lost 3 bases, and 9 bases lay in between. The data belong to a study of OX40 agonist ivuxolimab in advanced cancers. Study summary: Ivuxolimab doses were 0.01, 0.1, 0.3, 1.5, 3 or 10 mg/kg every 2 weeks. Notes on the study in general: At 0.1 to 3.0 mg/kg, CD4+ and CD8+ blood T cells expanded clonally by week 6. Some nonresponders also had low normalized T-cell clonal expansion. Partial responders at 0.1-3.0 mg/kg had among the lowest clonal expansion.

Clones were sequenced by immunoSEQ multiplex PCR, and TCRdb holds only the in-frame ones, with some missing. The table has about 100,000 clones, about 88% seen once. Source: CD4+ or CD8+ T cells sorted from blood, taken in a trial of the OX40 agonist ivuxolimab. This receptor was obtained from an adult with an advanced solid tumor such as melanoma, head and neck, liver or kidney cancer. The chain combines TRBV6-1 with TRBJ2-7; D is undetermined. Here the CDR3 reads CASSEAPAVYEQYF. The CDR3 DNA sequence: TGTGCCAGCAGTGAAGCCCCTGCAGTCTACGAGCAGTACTTC.